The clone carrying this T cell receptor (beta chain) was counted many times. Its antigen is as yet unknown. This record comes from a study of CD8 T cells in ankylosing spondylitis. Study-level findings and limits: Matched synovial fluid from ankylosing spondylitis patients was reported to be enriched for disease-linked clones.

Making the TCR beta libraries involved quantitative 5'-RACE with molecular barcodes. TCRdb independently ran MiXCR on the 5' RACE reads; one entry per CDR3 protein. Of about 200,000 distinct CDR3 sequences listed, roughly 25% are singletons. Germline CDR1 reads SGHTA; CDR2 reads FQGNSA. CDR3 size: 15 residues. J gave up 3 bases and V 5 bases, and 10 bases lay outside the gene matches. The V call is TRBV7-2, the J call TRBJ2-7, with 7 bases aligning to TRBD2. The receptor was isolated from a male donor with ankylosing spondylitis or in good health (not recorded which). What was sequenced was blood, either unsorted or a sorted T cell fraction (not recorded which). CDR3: CASSPISSGDYEQYF. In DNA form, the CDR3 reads TGTGCCAGCAGCCCAATTTCGAGCGGGGACTACGAGCAGTACTTC.